These T cell receptor beta chains were read from a single sample in a study of T cells in Graves' hyperthyroidism and ophthalmopathy. TCRdb passed the multiplex PCR reads through MiXCR, listing each CDR3 protein once. The table shows approximately 620,000 distinct CDR3 sequences, with about 16% occurring only once. Source material: blood. These receptors came from a woman in her thirties or forties with Graves' ophthalmopathy. Both conserved end residues are trimmed from each CDR3. The D gene is left open where the match is weak. Clone size is stated in some rows and not others, as once, few, many or a class when expanded.

J gene | clone size | D gene | V gene | CDR3 protein
TRBJ2-1 | many | TRBD2 | TRBV29-1 | SVVGTSGRVSYNEQF
TRBJ2-3 | few | NA | TRBV2 | ASSEQDTQY
TRBJ2-5 | many | NA | TRBV2 | ASKAPAETQY
TRBJ2-6 | many | NA | TRBV7-8 | ASSPTRGGGAGANVLT
TRBJ1-2 | many | TRBD1 | TRBV12-3/TRBV12-4 | ASRSGQGSGYT
TRBJ1-1 | many | NA | TRBV11-2 | ASSSRGQAEGTEAF
TRBJ2-7 | many | TRBD2 | TRBV15 | ATSRDPREESHEQY
TRBJ2-1 | NA | NA | TRBV10-3 | AIRADSNEQF
TRBJ2-7 | many | NA | TRBV7-9 | ASSLAASAEQY
TRBJ2-1 | NA | TRBD2 | TRBV2 | ASSRLAGVVSEQF
TRBJ2-1 | NA | TRBD2 | TRBV6-2/TRBV6-3 | ASRPTSGRSSYNEQF
TRBJ2-1 | NA | NA | TRBV27 | ASSSRTRSYNEQF
TRBJ1-1 | NA | NA | TRBV6-1 | ASRRLRDTEAF
TRBJ2-5 | many | TRBD2 | TRBV6-1 | ASTPGGTQETQY
TRBJ2-7 | many | TRBD1 | TRBV5-1 | ASSVGQAGEQY
TRBJ1-2 | many | NA | TRBV6-1 | ASRNPTGEGYT
TRBJ1-2 | NA | NA | TRBV18 | ASSADRSIFYGYT